Below are 4 T cell receptor beta chains sequenced from a single sample in a study of Graves' ophthalmopathy and Graves' hyperthyroidism. As the template, RNA transcripts were used to amplify TCR beta CDR3 regions. HTBI-primed RT-PCR formed the first round, and a multiplex PCR formed the second. TCRdb re-called the multiplex PCR reads with MiXCR, one entry per CDR3 protein. The sample carries 200,000 to 250,000 distinct CDR3 sequences, roughly a fifth recorded once. Source material: peripheral blood. The receptors come from a woman aged 50 to 60 with Graves' ophthalmopathy.

CDR3 in DNA: TGTGCCAGCAGTGACCGGGACTACGAGCAGTACTTC. Protein sequence: CASSDRDYEQYF. This chain connects TRBV28 to TRBJ2-7, with a weak D call TRBD2 (5 bases). Between the trimmed V and J ends, which lost 5 bases and 3 bases, there was a span of 8 bases. Germline V gene data show CDR1 as MDHEN and CDR2 as SYDVKM. This CDR3 comprises 12 residues.

In its sample, this clonotype was seen a few times. The V gene is TRBV12-3 or TRBV12-4, the J gene TRBJ2-4; the D gene is possibly TRBD1 (6 bases). The V end lost 1 base, the J end lost 6 bases, and 10 bases lay between the germline ends. CDR3 length: 14 residues. The CDR3 nucleotides read TGTGCCAGCAGTTTAGGGGGGCGCGGAAACATTCAGTACTTC. Translation gives CASSLGGRGNIQYF.

There are many counts of this clonotype. One junction end disagrees with the germline gene, perhaps due to a read error. The chain carries TRBV7-3 and TRBJ2-7; D unclear. The germline CDR1 and CDR2 sequences are SGHTA and FQGTGA. This CDR3 is built from 13 residues. The CDR3 spells CASSSTYSSEQYF. As DNA, the CDR3 is TGTGCCAGCAGCTCGACTTATTCCTCCGAGCAGTACTTC.

There are many counts of this clonotype. The chain has TRBV6-2 or TRBV6-3 and TRBJ2-2, with 7 bases aligning to TRBD2. The CDR3 totals 15 residues. Germline trimming cut 6 bases from V and 7 bases from J; bases unmatched to any gene: 11. CDR1 and CDR2 (germline): MNHEY, SVGEGT. CDR3 residues: CASRNGAGAGGELFF. The CDR3 region has the DNA TGTGCCAGCAGAAACGGGGCGGGAGCTGGCGGGGAGCTGTTTTTT.